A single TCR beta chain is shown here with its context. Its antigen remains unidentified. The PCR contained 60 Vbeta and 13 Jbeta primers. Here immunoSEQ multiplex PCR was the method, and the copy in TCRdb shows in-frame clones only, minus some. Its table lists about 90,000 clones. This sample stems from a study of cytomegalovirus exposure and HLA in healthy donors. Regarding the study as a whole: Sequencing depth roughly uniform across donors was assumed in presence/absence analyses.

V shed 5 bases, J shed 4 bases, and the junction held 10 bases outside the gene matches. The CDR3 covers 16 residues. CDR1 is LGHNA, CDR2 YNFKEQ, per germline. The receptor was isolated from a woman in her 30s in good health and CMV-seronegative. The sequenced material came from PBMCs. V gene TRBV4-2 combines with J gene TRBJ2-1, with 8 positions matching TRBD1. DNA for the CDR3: TGTGCCAGCAGCGTGGAACCGGGACAGGTTTACAATGAGCAGTTCTTC. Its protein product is CASSVEPGQVYNEQFF.